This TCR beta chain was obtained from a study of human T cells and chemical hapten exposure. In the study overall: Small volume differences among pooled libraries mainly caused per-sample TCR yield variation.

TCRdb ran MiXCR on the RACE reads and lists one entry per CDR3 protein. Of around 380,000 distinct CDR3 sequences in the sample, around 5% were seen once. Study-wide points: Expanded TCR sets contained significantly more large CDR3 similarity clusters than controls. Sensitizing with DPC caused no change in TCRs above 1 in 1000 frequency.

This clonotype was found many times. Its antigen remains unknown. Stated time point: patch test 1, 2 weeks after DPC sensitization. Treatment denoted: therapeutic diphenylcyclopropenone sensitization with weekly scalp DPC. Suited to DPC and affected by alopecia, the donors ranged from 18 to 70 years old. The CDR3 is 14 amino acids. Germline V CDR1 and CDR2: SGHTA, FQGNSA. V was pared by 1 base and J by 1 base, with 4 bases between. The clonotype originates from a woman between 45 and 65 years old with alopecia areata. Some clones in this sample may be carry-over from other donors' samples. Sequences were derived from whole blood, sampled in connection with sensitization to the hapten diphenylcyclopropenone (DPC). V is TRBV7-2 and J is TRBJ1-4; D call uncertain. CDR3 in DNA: TGTGCCAGCAGCTTAGGGGGAACTAATGAAAAACTGTTTTTT. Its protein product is CASSLGGTNEKLFF.